Shown below are 27 T cell receptor beta chains from a single sample sequenced in a study of blood T cell repertoires in COVID-19. The method was immunoSEQ multiplex PCR; TCRdb's version includes in-frame clones alone and lacks a portion of them. This table has roughly 220,000 clones, almost 85% appearing once. Sequencing was carried out using PBMCs or T cells enriched from blood (not recorded which). Source of these receptors: a man aged 35-49 years who had recovered from COVID-19.

The J gene is TRBJ2-6, the V gene TRBV4-1, with a tentative D call TRBD1 (5 bases). This CDR3 comprises 18 residues. CDR1 is MGHRA and CDR2 is YSYEKL in the germline V gene. Deletions cut 3 bases from V and 1 base from J, with 16 bases between. This CDR3 is CASSHPRGTISGANVLTF. CDR3 coding DNA: TGCGCCAGCAGCCACCCAAGGGGAACCATTTCTGGGGCCAACGTCCTGACTTTC.

The V call is TRBV18, the J call TRBJ1-1; D is unresolved. V was trimmed by 2 bases and J by 6 bases, leaving 10 bases between them. The CDR3 extends over 13 amino acids. Germline CDR1 reads KGHSH; CDR2 reads LQKENI. This CDR3 reads CASSPVGEAEAFF. The CDR3 bases are TGTGCCAGCTCACCAGTTGGGGAGGCTGAAGCTTTCTTT.

The table lists this clone with a few counts. V and J are TRBV9 and TRBJ2-1; 11 bases agree with TRBD2. CDR3 size: 15 residues. J lost 7 bases, V lost 0 bases, and 3 bases had no gene match. Germline CDR1 is SGDLS and CDR2 is YYNGEE. The CDR3 protein is CASSVVAGGQNEQFF. The CDR3 DNA reads as TGTGCCAGCAGCGTAGTAGCGGGAGGGCAGAATGAGCAGTTCTTC.

The chain joins TRBV10-3 to TRBJ2-1, with TRBD2 identical over 8 bases. V gave up 8 bases and J gave up 4 bases; unmatched junction bases: 7. Germline-derived CDR1 and CDR2 are ENHRY and SYGVKD. This CDR3 comprises 14 residues. This CDR3 is CAIASGGTYNEQFF. Here the CDR3 DNA reads TGTGCCATCGCCAGCGGGGGTACTTACAATGAGCAGTTCTTC.

V and J are TRBV7-2 and TRBJ1-2, with TRBD1 identical over 10 bases. V trimming: 4 bases; J trimming: 4 bases; junction bases outside the gene matches: 3. The CDR3 consists of 14 residues. Looked up from germline, CDR1 is SGHTA and CDR2 is FQGNSA. The CDR3 here is CASSWDRGSYGYTF. The CDR3 DNA follows: TGTGCCAGCAGCTGGGACAGGGGTTCCTATGGCTACACCTTC.

This sequence joins TRBV6-2 or TRBV6-3 and TRBJ2-1; possibly TRBD2 for D (6 bases). Germline-derived CDR1 and CDR2 are MNHEY and SVGEGT. This CDR3 spans 15 amino acids. The V end lost 6 bases, the J end lost 7 bases, and 19 bases lay between the germline ends. CDR3: CASSTGLGGWNEQFF. The DNA of the CDR3 is TGTGCCAGCAGCACGGGTCTCGGGGGTTGGAATGAGCAGTTCTTC.

This chain uses TRBV7-9 with TRBJ1-1, with 10 bases identical to TRBD1. V was clipped by 2 bases and J by 7 bases; unmatched bases: 4. Germline CDR1 is SEHNR and CDR2 is FQNEAQ (reference sequence). The CDR3 runs to 14 residues. CDR3 bases: TGTGCCAGCAGCTTACAAGGACAGGGGGGTGAAGCTTTCTTT. It translates to CASSLQGQGGEAFF.

The J gene is TRBJ1-6, the V gene TRBV5-4; 8 positions agree with TRBD1. The CDR3 has 19 amino acids. Trimming cost V 1 base and J 6 bases; bases outside gene matches: 15. Germline V gene sequence: CDR1 SGHNT, CDR2 YYREEE (reference sequence). CDR3 region: CASSLITGGGLQINSPLHF. CDR3 coding DNA: TGTGCCAGCAGCTTGATAACAGGGGGAGGACTTCAAATTAATTCACCCCTCCACTTT.

The chain recombines TRBV30 with TRBJ2-5; D might be TRBD1 (6 bases). Trimming removed 5 bases from V and 5 bases from J, with 24 bases in between. This CDR3 has 16 residues. Germline V gene data show CDR1 as GTSNPN and CDR2 as SVGIG (reference sequence). The CDR3 bases are TGTGCCTGGGTGCCTCTATCCTGGGGGCAGGGGGAGACCCAGTACTTC. Translation: CAWVPLSWGQGETQYF.

The chain uses TRBV3-1 (or the pseudogene TRBV3-2) and TRBJ1-2, with 7 bases lining up with TRBD1. Germline CDR1 and CDR2: LGHDT and YNNKEL (reference sequence). The CDR3 extends over 16 amino acids. The ends lost 0 bases at V and 4 bases at J; junction bases unmatched: 8. The CDR3 nucleotides read TGTGCCAGCAGCCAAGATTGGTATACAGGGGTCTATGGCTACACCTTC. Encoded protein: CASSQDWYTGVYGYTF.

This clone was counted a single time. The V gene is TRBV5-1, the J gene TRBJ2-2, with 9 bases lining up with TRBD2. This CDR3 has 16 residues. The V segment lost 0 bases and the J segment 5 bases; nucleotides outside the gene matches: 5. Germline V lookup: CDR1 SGHRS, CDR2 YFSETQ. In DNA form, the CDR3 reads TGCGCCAGCAGCTTGGCGGCTAGCGGGGTGACCGGGGAGCTGTTTTTT. It encodes CASSLAASGVTGELFF.

The chain links TRBV28 to TRBJ1-4, with 7 positions matching TRBD1. The CDR3 has 15 amino acids. The germline V gene has CDR1 MDHEN and CDR2 SYDVKM. V dropped 8 bases and J dropped 11; count of bases not matched to a gene: 17. The CDR3 bases are TGTGCCAGCGGATTCCAGGGGGTCGGCTCAACTAAACTGTTTTTT. Translation gives CASGFQGVGSTKLFF.

CDR3 in amino acids: CASSTGGAGSYEQYF. In DNA form, the CDR3 reads TGTGCCAGCAGCACTGGGGGGGCGGGCTCCTACGAGCAGTACTTC. The J gene is TRBJ2-7, the V gene TRBV28; TRBD2 is a possible D gene (7 bases). V lost 6 bases and J 0 bases, leaving 15 bases between the germline ends. The CDR3 sequence is 15 residues long. Germline CDR1 is MDHEN and CDR2 is SYDVKM.

The chain joins TRBV18 to TRBJ2-1; 8 positions match TRBD2. The CDR3 sequence is 16 residues long. The germline V gene has CDR1 KGHSH and CDR2 LQKENI. V lost 3 bases to trimming and J lost 2 bases; unmatched junction nucleotides: 6. CDR3: CASSPRAGGAYNEQFF. The CDR3, as DNA: TGTGCCAGCTCACCGAGGGCGGGAGGTGCCTACAATGAGCAGTTCTTC.

V is TRBV5-4 and J is TRBJ1-1; D remains unclear. The CDR3 runs to 13 residues. Germline V gene sequence: CDR1 SGHNT, CDR2 YYREEE (reference sequence). The V end was cut by 2 bases, the J end by 3 bases, with 8 bases between. In nucleotides, the CDR3 is TGTGCCAGCAGCTTTCCCGGAGACACTGAAGCTTTCTTT. This translates into CASSFPGDTEAFF.

This clone was observed a single time. This chain uses TRBV5-1 with TRBJ2-1, with D maybe TRBD2 (6 bases). The CDR3 is made up of 14 amino acids. V was trimmed by 0 bases and J by 5 bases, leaving 9 bases between them. Germline-derived CDR1 and CDR2 are SGHRS and YFSETQ. The CDR3 loop reads CASSLVGLNNEQFF. As DNA, the CDR3 is TGCGCCAGCAGCTTGGTGGGACTCAACAATGAGCAGTTCTTC. Variable domain in full (rest from reference TRBV5-1 and TRBJ2-1): KAGVTQTPRYLIKTRGQQVTLSCSPISGHRSVSWYQQTPGQGLQFLFEYFSETQRNKGNFPGRFSGRQFSNSRSEMNVSTLELGDSALYLCASSLVGLNNEQFFGPGTRLTVL.

This clone was detected only once. The chain couples TRBV6-5 to TRBJ2-2; D call uncertain. V lost 6 bases, J lost 2 bases, and 4 bases lay in between. The length of the CDR3 is 12 residues. In germline, CDR1 is MNHEY, CDR2 SVGAGI. The CDR3 nucleotides are TGTGCCAGCAGGAGCAACACCGGGGAGCTGTTTTTT. Residues: CASRSNTGELFF.

This chain joins TRBV28 and TRBJ2-7, with 9 positions matching TRBD2. The CDR3 totals 15 residues. V lost 6 bases, J lost 5 bases, and 11 bases stayed unmatched. In germline, CDR1 is MDHEN, CDR2 SYDVKM. The CDR3 sequence: CASSPSGTPGHEQYF. CDR3 bases: TGTGCCAGCAGCCCTAGCGGGACCCCAGGCCACGAGCAGTACTTC.

The V gene is TRBV7-2, the J gene TRBJ1-2; D uncertain. In germline, CDR1 is SGHTA, CDR2 FQGNSA. V lost 6 bases to trimming and J lost 8 bases, with 19 bases between them. This CDR3 is 14 amino acids long. In DNA form, the CDR3 reads TGTGCCAGCAGTCCGAAGGCAGACCAGCGGGGCTACACCTTC. Translating gives CASSPKADQRGYTF.

This chain uses TRBV27 with TRBJ1-1; unclear D gene. The CDR3 spans 15 residues. Trimming removed 7 bases at V and 0 bases at J, with 15 bases between. The V gene's germline CDR1 is MNHEY and CDR2 SMNVEV (reference sequence). The CDR3 here is CASTLERTMNTEAFF. For the CDR3, the DNA is TGTGCCAGCACCCTCGAGAGGACTATGAACACTGAAGCTTTCTTT.

This chain joins TRBV6-5 and TRBJ1-1; a possible D gene is TRBD1 (6 bases). Germline V CDR1 and CDR2: MNHEY, SVGAGI. The CDR3 contains 14 residues. Trimming stripped 2 bases from V and 5 bases from J, with 12 bases between. The CDR3 loop is CASSYPGEGTEAFF. The CDR3 DNA reads as TGTGCCAGCAGTTACCCAGGGGAGGGGACTGAAGCTTTCTTT.

The rearrangement links TRBV28 to TRBJ2-2; TRBD2 matches at 7 bases. Per germline, CDR1 MDHEN and CDR2 SYDVKM. V shed 5 bases, J shed 4 bases, and the junction held 4 bases outside the gene matches. The CDR3 contains 14 residues. The CDR3 region is CASSRTSSTGELFF. The CDR3, as DNA: TGTGCCAGCAGTCGGACTAGTTCCACCGGGGAGCTGTTTTTT.

J is TRBJ1-2 and V is TRBV5-4, with a possible D match to TRBD1 (5 bases). V was cut by 2 bases and J by 7 bases, with 12 bases left in between. The CDR3 totals 13 residues. Germline lookup yields CDR1 SGHNT and CDR2 YYREEE (reference sequence). Here the CDR3 reads CASSFDRGFGYTF. CDR3 DNA sequence: TGTGCCAGCAGCTTTGACAGAGGTTTTGGCTACACCTTC. The complete variable domain, with remaining parts taken from reference TRBV5-4 and TRBJ1-2, reads ETGVTQSPTHLIKTRGQQVTLRCSSQSGHNTVSWYQQALGQGPQFIFQYYREEENGRGNFPPRFSGLQFPNYSSELNVNALELDDSALYLCASSFDRGFGYTFGSGTRLTVV.

This clone appeared a single time. The chain uses TRBV12-3 or TRBV12-4 and TRBJ2-2; D perhaps matches TRBD1 (5 bases). With 6 bases removed from V and 3 bases from J, the gap between germline ends came to 5 bases. The CDR3 runs to 12 residues. The CDR3 DNA sequence: TGTGCCAGCAGCAGGGACACCGGGGAGCTGTTTTTT. Amino acid sequence: CASSRDTGELFF.

A note on this clone: The same CDR3 also results from other DNA sequences found in this sample. The rearrangement uses TRBV18 and TRBJ1-3, with TRBD1 matching over 9 bases. Germline trimming cut 3 bases from V and 4 bases from J; bases unmatched to any gene: 4. CDR3 length equals 15 residues. Per germline, CDR1 KGHSH and CDR2 LQKENI. Here the CDR3 DNA reads TGTGCCAGCTCACCCGGGACAGGGTCCGGAAACACCATATATTTT. Translating gives CASSPGTGSGNTIYF.

The chain combines TRBV7-9 with TRBJ1-2; maybe TRBD1 (6 bases). The V end lost 5 bases, the J end lost 6 bases, and 13 bases lay between the germline ends. This CDR3 is built from 13 residues. Germline V gene lookup returns CDR1 SEHNR and CDR2 FQNEAQ (reference sequence). The CDR3 DNA reads as TGTGCCAGCAGCGCGACAGGAATGGATGGCTACACCTTC. Its translation is CASSATGMDGYTF. The whole variable domain, remainder taken from reference TRBV7-9 and TRBJ1-2, is DTGVSQNPRHKITKRGQNVTFRCDPISEHNRLYWYRQTLGQGPEFLTYFQNEAQLEKSRLLSDRFSAERPKGSFSTLEIQRTEQGDSAMYLCASSATGMDGYTFGSGTRLTVV.

The V and J genes are TRBV5-6 and TRBJ1-2; 7 nucleotides line up with TRBD1. The V segment lost 4 bases and the J segment 0 bases; nucleotides outside the gene matches: 6. This CDR3 spans 15 amino acids. Germline assignment: CDR1 SGHDT and CDR2 YYEEEE. CDR3 nucleotide sequence: TGTGCCAGCAGCCGCTGGACAGGAGCTAACTATGGCTACACCTTC. Translated, it gives CASSRWTGANYGYTF.